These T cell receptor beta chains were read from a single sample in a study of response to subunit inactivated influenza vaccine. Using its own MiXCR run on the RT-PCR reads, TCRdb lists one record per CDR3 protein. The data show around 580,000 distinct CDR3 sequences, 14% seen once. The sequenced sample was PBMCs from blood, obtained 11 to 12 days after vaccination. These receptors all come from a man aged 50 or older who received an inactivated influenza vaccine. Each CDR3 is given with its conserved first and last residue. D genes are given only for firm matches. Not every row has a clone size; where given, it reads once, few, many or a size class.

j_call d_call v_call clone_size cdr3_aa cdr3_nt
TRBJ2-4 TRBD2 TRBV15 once CATRRGDDIQYF TGTGCCACCCGACGGGGGGACGACATTCAGTACTTC
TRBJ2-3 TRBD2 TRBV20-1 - CSAILAGARDTQYF TGCAGTGCTATTCTAGCGGGAGCACGAGATACGCAGTATTTT
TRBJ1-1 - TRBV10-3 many CAIAGVNTEAFF TGTGCCATCGCGGGGGTGAACACTGAAGCTTTCTTT
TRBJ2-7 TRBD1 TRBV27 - CASSWKGQGFTYEQYF TGTGCCAGCAGTTGGAAGGGACAGGGTTTCACCTACGAGCAGTACTTC
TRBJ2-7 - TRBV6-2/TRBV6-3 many CASRLTRQYQQYF TGTGCCAGCAGACTGACTCGACAGTATCAGCAGTACTTC
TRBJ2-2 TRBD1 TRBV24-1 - CATSEHRGRAGELFF TGTGCCACCAGTGAGCACAGGGGGCGGGCCGGGGAGCTGTTTTTT
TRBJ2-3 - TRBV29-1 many CSVVGLAIHTQYF TGCAGCGTTGTGGGGCTAGCGATTCATACGCAGTATTTT
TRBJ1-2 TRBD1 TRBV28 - CASSPGGQIYGYTF TGTGCCAGCAGTCCGGGGGGACAGATCTATGGCTACACCTTC
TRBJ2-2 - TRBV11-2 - CASSLTAGGELFF TGTGCCAGCAGCTTAACGGCAGGCGGGGAGCTGTTTTTT
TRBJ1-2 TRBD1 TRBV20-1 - CSAREDRDHYGYTF TGCAGTGCTAGAGAGGACAGGGATCACTATGGCTACACCTTC
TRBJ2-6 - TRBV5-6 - CASSFFGSGANVLTF TGTGCCAGCAGCTTCTTCGGATCTGGGGCCAACGTCCTGACTTTC
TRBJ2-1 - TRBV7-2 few CASSPKNQRSYNEQFF TGTGCCAGCAGCCCAAAAAACCAACGCTCCTACAATGAGCAGTTCTTC
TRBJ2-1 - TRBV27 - CASGAWLNLDSYNEQFF TGTGCCAGCGGGGCTTGGCTGAACCTCGACTCCTACAATGAGCAGTTCTTC
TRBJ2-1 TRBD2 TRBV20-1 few CSASPGLASYNEQFF TGCAGTGCGAGCCCGGGACTAGCGTCCTACAATGAGCAGTTCTTC
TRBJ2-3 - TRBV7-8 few CASSANGGITDTQYF TGTGCCAGCAGCGCAAATGGGGGAATCACAGATACGCAGTATTTT
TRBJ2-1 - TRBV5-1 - CASSPGQPTYEQFF TGCGCCAGCAGCCCAGGACAGCCTACATATGAGCAGTTCTTC
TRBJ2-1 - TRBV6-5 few CASSADYNEQFF TGTGCCAGCAGTGCCGACTACAATGAGCAGTTCTTC
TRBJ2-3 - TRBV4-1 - CASSQDSYQITDTQYF TGCGCCAGCAGCCAAGATTCGTATCAGATCACAGATACGCAGTATTTT
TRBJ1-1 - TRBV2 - CASRVDGGEAFF TGTGCCAGCAGAGTAGACGGTGGTGAAGCTTTCTTT
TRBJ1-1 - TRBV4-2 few CASSQGQAEAFF TGTGCCAGCAGCCAGGGGCAGGCTGAAGCTTTCTTT
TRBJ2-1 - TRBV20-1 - CSASRSGRWFEQFF TGCAGTGCTAGTCGCAGCGGTCGTTGGTTTGAGCAGTTCTTC
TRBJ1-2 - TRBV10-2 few CASSESVPTYGYTF TGCGCCAGCAGTGAGTCCGTCCCTACGTATGGCTACACCTTC
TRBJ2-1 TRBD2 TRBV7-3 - CASSLTNAAGGPRFF TGTGCCAGCAGCTTAACGAACGCAGCGGGAGGGCCAAGGTTCTTC
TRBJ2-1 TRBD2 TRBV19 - CASSIDKLAGARQFF TGTGCCAGTAGTATAGATAAACTAGCGGGAGCTCGGCAGTTCTTC
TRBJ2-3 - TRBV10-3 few CAISDTRSTDTQYF TGTGCCATCAGTGACACTAGATCCACAGATACGCAGTATTTT